The rows below give T cell receptor beta chains drawn from one sample of a study of T cell responses to AZD1222 COVID-19 vaccine. The method was immunoSEQ multiplex PCR; TCRdb's version includes in-frame clones alone and lacks a portion of them. The sample holds approximately 180,000 clones; about 92% are singletons and the top ten take approximately 4%. This sample comprised peripheral blood, obtained 28 days after the second dose of the MenACWY control vaccine. These receptors were collected from an adult who received the MenACWY meningococcal vaccine as a control. Both conserved end residues are part of each CDR3. A D gene is named only where the DNA matches it firmly. A row's size may be missing; if present it is once, few, many or a size class.

size: NA
D: NA
J: TRBJ2-7
V: TRBV27
CDR3: CASSPSTSYEQYF
DNA: TGTGCCAGCAGTCCCTCGACTAGCTACGAGCAGTACTTC

size: NA
D: NA
J: TRBJ1-2
V: TRBV4-1
CDR3: CASSQIQPDGYTF
DNA: TGCGCCAGCAGCCAAATACAGCCAGATGGCTACACCTTC

size: NA
D: NA
J: TRBJ1-5
V: TRBV30
CDR3: CAWSPRGGASNQPQHF
DNA: TGTGCCTGGAGTCCCCGGGGGGGGGCTAGCAATCAGCCCCAGCATTTT

size: NA
D: NA
J: TRBJ2-7
V: TRBV19
CDR3: CASSIGRSYEQYF
DNA: TGTGCCAGTAGTATCGGCAGGTCCTACGAGCAGTACTTC

size: NA
D: NA
J: TRBJ2-6
V: TRBV27
CDR3: CASSLPSKTFRGHSGANVLTF
DNA: TGTGCCAGCAGTTTACCGAGCAAAACTTTTCGGGGCCACTCTGGGGCCAACGTCCTGACTTTC

size: NA
D: TRBD2
J: TRBJ2-1
V: TRBV14
CDR3: CASSQDRGLVLNEQFF
DNA: TGTGCCAGCAGCCAAGATCGAGGACTAGTGTTAAATGAGCAGTTCTTC

size: NA
D: NA
J: TRBJ2-5
V: TRBV5-8
CDR3: CASSPGGQETQYF
DNA: TGTGCCAGCAGCCCCGGGGGCCAAGAGACCCAGTACTTC

size: NA
D: NA
J: TRBJ1-5
V: TRBV6-1
CDR3: CASSGPMTASNQPQHF
DNA: TGTGCCAGCAGTGGGCCGATGACAGCTTCAAATCAGCCCCAGCATTTT

size: NA
D: NA
J: TRBJ2-7
V: TRBV28
CDR3: CASSLLGGEQYF
DNA: TGTGCCAGCAGTTTATTGGGGGGCGAGCAGTACTTC

size: NA
D: TRBD2
J: TRBJ2-7
V: TRBV4-1
CDR3: CASSQVGGTSGYEQYF
DNA: TGCGCCAGCAGCCAGGTGGGTGGGACTAGCGGCTACGAGCAGTACTTC

size: NA
D: TRBD2
J: TRBJ2-3
V: TRBV5-1
CDR3: CASSLSPAGGGDTQYF
DNA: TGCGCCAGCAGCTTGTCCCCAGCGGGAGGCGGAGATACGCAGTATTTT

size: once
D: TRBD2
J: TRBJ2-7
V: TRBV9
CDR3: CASSVWASGSYEQYF
DNA: TGTGCCAGCAGCGTATGGGCTAGCGGGAGCTACGAGCAGTACTTC

size: NA
D: TRBD1
J: TRBJ1-2
V: TRBV7-2
CDR3: CASSMGTALGGYTF
DNA: TGTGCCAGCAGCATGGGGACAGCCCTGGGCGGCTACACCTTC

size: NA
D: NA
J: TRBJ2-2
V: TRBV19
CDR3: CASTQRGGDTGELFF
DNA: TGTGCCAGTACCCAAAGGGGCGGAGACACCGGGGAGCTGTTTTTT

size: NA
D: NA
J: TRBJ1-1
V: TRBV7-2
CDR3: CASSLHQENTEAFF
DNA: TGTGCCAGCAGCTTACACCAGGAGAACACTGAAGCTTTCTTT

size: NA
D: TRBD1
J: TRBJ2-1
V: TRBV28
CDR3: CASSLIRTGGYNEQFF
DNA: TGTGCCAGCAGTTTGATCCGGACAGGGGGCTACAATGAGCAGTTCTTC